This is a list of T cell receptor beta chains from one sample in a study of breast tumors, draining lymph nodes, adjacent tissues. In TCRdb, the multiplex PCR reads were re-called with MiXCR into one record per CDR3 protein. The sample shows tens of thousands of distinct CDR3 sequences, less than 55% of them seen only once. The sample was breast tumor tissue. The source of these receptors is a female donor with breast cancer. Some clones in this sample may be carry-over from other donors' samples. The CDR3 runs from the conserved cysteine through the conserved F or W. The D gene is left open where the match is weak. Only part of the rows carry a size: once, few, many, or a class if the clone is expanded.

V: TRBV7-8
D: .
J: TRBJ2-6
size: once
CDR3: CAITGTSNHSAANVLPF
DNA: TGTGCCATAACCGGGACTTCGAACCACTCTGCGGCCAACGTCCTGCCTTTC

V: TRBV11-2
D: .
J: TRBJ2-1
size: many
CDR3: CASSPYGSSYNEQFF
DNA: TGTGCCAGCAGCCCTTACGGGAGCTCCTACAATGAGCAGTTCTTC

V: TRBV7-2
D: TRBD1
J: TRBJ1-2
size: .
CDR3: CASSFLWTGRGDPSGGYTF
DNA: TGTGCCAGCAGCTTTCTCTGGACAGGGCGAGGCGATCCTTCGGGCGGCTACACCTTC

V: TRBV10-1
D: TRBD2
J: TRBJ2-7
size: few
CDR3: CASSASGSSYEQYF
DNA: TGCGCCAGCAGTGCTAGCGGGAGCTCCTACGAGCAGTACTTC

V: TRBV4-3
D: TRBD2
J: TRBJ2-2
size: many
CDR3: CASSQAGGPPGELFF
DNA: TGCGCCAGCAGCCAAGCGGGAGGGCCCCCCGGGGAGCTGTTTTTT

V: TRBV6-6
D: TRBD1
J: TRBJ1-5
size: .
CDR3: CASREPGGYNQPQHF
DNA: TGTGCCAGCAGGGAACCAGGGGGCTATAATCAGCCCCAGCATTTT

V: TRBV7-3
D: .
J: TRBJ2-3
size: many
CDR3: CASSLGRGPTDTQYF
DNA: TGTGCCAGCAGCCTAGGTCGGGGCCCCACAGATACGCAGTATTTT

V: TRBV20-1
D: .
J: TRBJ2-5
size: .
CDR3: CSARDWAKGTETQYF
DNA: TGCAGTGCTAGAGATTGGGCAAAGGGGACTGAGACCCAGTACTTC

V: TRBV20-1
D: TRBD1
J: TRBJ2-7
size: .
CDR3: CSARRQGADEQYF
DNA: TGCAGTGCTAGACGGCAGGGGGCCGACGAGCAGTACTTC

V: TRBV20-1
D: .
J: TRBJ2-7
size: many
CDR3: CSIQGPGDNEQYF
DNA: TGCAGCATCCAGGGACCTGGAGATAACGAGCAGTACTTC

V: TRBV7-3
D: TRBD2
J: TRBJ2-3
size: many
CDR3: CASSSSSGRRTDTQYF
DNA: TGTGCCAGCAGCTCTTCTAGCGGGAGACGAACAGATACGCAGTATTTT

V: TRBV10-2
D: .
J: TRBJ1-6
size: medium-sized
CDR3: CASSEGRSPLHF
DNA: TGCGCCAGCAGTGAGGGTAGGTCACCCCTCCACTTT

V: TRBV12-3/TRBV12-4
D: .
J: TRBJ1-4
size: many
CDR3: CASSRQVAGNEKLFF
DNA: TGTGCCAGCAGCCGTCAGGTGGCTGGGAATGAAAAACTGTTTTTT

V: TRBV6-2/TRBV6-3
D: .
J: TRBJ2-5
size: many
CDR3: CASSRPHQETQYF
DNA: TGTGCCAGCTCGAGGCCTCACCAAGAGACCCAGTACTTC

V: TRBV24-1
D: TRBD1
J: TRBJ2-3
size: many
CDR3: CATSGGDRVTDTQYF
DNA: TGTGCCACCAGTGGTGGGGACAGGGTCACAGATACGCAGTATTTT

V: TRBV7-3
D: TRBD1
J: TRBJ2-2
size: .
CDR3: CASSETGTGNTGELFF
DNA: TGTGCCAGCAGCGAAACCGGGACAGGGAACACCGGGGAGCTGTTTTTT

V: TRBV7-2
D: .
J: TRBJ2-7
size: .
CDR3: CASSYRDGYYEQYF
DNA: TGTGCCAGCAGCTACCGGGACGGATACTACGAGCAGTACTTC

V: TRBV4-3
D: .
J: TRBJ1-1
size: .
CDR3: CASSQEDLRTEAFF
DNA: TGCGCCAGCAGCCAAGAAGATTTGCGGACTGAAGCTTTCTTT

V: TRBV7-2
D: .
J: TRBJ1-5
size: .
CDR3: CASSSSTVSLELFVLCSNQPQHF
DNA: TGTGCCAGCAGCTCCAGTACGGTCAGCCTAGAGCTTTTCGTACTGTGTAGCAATCAGCCCCAGCATTTT

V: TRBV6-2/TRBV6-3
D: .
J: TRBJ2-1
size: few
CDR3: CASSNPSFSYNEQFF
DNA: TGTGCCAGCAGTAACCCATCGTTCTCCTACAATGAGCAGTTCTTC

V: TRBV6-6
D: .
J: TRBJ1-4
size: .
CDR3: CASRGGGRGDEKLFF
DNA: TGTGCCAGCAGGGGCGGGGGAAGAGGTGACGAAAAACTGTTTTTT

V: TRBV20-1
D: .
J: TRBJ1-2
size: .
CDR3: CSARDRPNYGYTF
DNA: TGCAGTGCTAGAGATCGACCTAACTATGGCTACACCTTC

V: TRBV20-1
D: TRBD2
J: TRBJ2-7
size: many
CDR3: CSARVSGLAGGSEQYF
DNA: TGCAGTGCTAGAGTTTCGGGACTAGCGGGAGGCTCCGAGCAGTACTTC

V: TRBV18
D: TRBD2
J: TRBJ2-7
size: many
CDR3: CASSETSGSFEQYF
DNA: TGTGCCAGCTCAGAGACTAGCGGGAGTTTTGAGCAGTACTTC

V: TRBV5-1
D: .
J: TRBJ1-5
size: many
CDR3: CASRAALNQPQHF
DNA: TGCGCCTCCCGGGCCGCGCTAAATCAGCCCCAGCATTTT

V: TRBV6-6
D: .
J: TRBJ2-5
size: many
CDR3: CASSATPGGETQYF
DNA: TGTGCCAGCAGTGCCACTCCAGGGGGGGAGACCCAGTACTTC

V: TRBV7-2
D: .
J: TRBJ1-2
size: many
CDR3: CASSLGGGDTALYGYTF
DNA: TGTGCCAGCAGCTTAGGAGGTGGGGACACAGCCCTCTATGGCTACACCTTC

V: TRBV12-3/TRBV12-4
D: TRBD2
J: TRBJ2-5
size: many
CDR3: CASSPGGGAGGTQYF
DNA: TGTGCCAGCAGCCCTGGTGGGGGGGCGGGGGGGACCCAGTACTTC

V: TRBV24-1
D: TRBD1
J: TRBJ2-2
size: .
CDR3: CATSDTRQGCANTGELFF
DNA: TGTGCCACCAGTGATACGCGACAGGGCTGTGCGAACACCGGGGAGCTGTTTTTT

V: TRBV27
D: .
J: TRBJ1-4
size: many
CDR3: CASAPTLTEKLFF
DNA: TGTGCCAGCGCCCCAACACTGACTGAAAAACTGTTTTTT

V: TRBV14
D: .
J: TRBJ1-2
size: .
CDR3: CASSLNARAGAGSTF
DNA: TGTGCCAGCAGCCTTAATGCCAGGGCCGGCGCGGGCTCCACCTTC

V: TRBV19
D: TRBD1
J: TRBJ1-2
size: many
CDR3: CASSTGQGNGYTF
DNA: TGTGCCAGTAGTACGGGACAGGGTAATGGCTACACCTTC

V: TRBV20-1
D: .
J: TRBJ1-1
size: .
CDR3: CSAKTPNTEAFF
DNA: TGCAGTGCAAAGACACCCAACACTGAAGCTTTCTTT

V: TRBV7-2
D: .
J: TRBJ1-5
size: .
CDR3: CASSLGEYQETQHF
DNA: TGTGCCAGCAGCTTGGGAGAGTACCAAGAGACCCAGCATTTT

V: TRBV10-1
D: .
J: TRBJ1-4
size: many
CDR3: CASRGRPGDEKLFF
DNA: TGCGCCAGCAGAGGACGGCCAGGGGATGAAAAACTGTTTTTT

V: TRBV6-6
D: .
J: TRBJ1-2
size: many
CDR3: CASSYGTQNNYGYTF
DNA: TGTGCCAGCAGTTACGGGACACAAAATAACTATGGCTACACCTTC

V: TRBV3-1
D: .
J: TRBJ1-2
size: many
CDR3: CASSQDGGYYGYTF
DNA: TGTGCCAGCAGCCAAGACGGGGGCTACTATGGCTACACCTTC

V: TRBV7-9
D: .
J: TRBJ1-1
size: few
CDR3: CASSQQQNTEAFF
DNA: TGTGCCAGCAGCCAACAACAGAACACTGAAGCTTTCTTT

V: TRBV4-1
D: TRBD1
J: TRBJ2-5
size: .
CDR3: CASSQRQGVGETQYF
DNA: TGCGCCAGCAGCCAACGGCAGGGGGTCGGAGAGACCCAGTACTTC

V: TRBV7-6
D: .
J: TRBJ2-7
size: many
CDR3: CASSLARASSYEQYF
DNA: TGTGCCAGCAGCTTAGCGAGGGCGAGCTCCTACGAGCAGTACTTC

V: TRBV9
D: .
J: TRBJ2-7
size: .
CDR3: CASSEGLSSSYEQYF
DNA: TGTGCCAGCAGCGAGGGACTGAGTAGCTCCTACGAGCAGTACTTC

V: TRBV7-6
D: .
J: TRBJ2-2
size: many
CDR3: CASSPGSHTGELFF
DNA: TGTGCCAGCAGTCCAGGGTCCCACACCGGGGAGCTGTTTTTT

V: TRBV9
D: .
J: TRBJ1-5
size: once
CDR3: CASSVGQFNEHF
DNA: TGTGCCAGCAGCGTAGGACAGTTCAACGAGCATTTT

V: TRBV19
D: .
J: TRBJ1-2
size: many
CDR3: CASNLGGGALGYTF
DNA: TGTGCCAGTAACCTCGGTGGGGGGGCGCTGGGCTACACCTTC

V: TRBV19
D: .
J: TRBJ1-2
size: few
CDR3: CASSISGLFSASTF
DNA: TGTGCCAGTAGTATCTCTGGGCTATTCTCGGCTAGCACCTTC

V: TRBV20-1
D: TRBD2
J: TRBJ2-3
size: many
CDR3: CSAGTSGRDTQYF
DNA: TGCAGTGCCGGGACTAGCGGGAGAGATACGCAGTATTTT

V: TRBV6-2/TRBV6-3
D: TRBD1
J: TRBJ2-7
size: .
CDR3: CATGDRVFEQYF
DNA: TGTGCCACCGGGGACAGGGTTTTCGAGCAGTACTTC

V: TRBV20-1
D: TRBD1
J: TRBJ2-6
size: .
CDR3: CSAKDRVDNGANVLAF
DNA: TGCAGTGCTAAGGACAGGGTTGATAATGGGGCTAACGTCCTGGCTTTC

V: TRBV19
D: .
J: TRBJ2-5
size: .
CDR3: CASSGGGSSVQETQYF
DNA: TGTGCCAGTAGCGGTGGGGGATCGTCGGTCCAAGAGACCCAGTACTTC

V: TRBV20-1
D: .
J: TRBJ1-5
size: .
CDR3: CSARRRGQGNQPQHF
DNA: TGCAGTGCTAGACGAAGGGGTCAGGGCAATCAGCCCCAGCATTTT

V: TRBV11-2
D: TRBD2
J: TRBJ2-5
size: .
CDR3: CASSLGLAGGIKSETQYF
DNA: TGTGCCAGCAGCTTGGGCCTAGCGGGAGGGATAAAGTCTGAGACCCAGTACTTC

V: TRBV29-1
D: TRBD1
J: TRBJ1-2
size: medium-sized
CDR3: CSVGKQGVDNGYTF
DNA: TGCAGCGTTGGCAAGCAGGGGGTAGACAATGGCTACACCTTC

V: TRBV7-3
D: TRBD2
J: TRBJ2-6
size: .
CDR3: CASSLAGAINVLTF
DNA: TGTGCCAGCAGCTTAGCGGGAGCAATTAACGTCCTGACTTTC

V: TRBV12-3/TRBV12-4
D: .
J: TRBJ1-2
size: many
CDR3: CASSSAGRLKGYTF
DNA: TGTGCCAGCAGTTCCGCAGGGAGGTTGAAGGGCTACACCTTC

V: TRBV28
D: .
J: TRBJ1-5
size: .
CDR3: CVSSGRGGGDQPQHF
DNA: TGTGTCAGCAGTGGCCGCGGGGGAGGGGATCAGCCCCAGCATTTT

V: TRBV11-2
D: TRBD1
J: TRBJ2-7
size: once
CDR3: CASSYRDRAPIYEQYF
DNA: TGTGCCAGCAGCTACCGGGACAGGGCACCCATCTACGAGCAGTACTTC

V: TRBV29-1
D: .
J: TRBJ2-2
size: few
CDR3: CSADAGELFF
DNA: TGCAGCGCAGACGCCGGGGAGCTGTTTTTT

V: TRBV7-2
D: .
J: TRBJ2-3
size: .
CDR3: CASSLETLYNEQYF
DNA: TGTGCCAGCAGCTTAGAAACCCTTTACAATGAGCAGTATTTT

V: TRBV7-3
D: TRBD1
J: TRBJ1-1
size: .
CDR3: CASSLWSGTGLGNPEAFF
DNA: TGTGCCAGCAGCTTATGGTCCGGGACAGGGCTAGGGAACCCTGAAGCTTTCTTT